This entry lists 13 T cell receptor beta chains sequenced from one sample in a study of human T cells and chemical hapten exposure. TCRdb redid the calling of the RACE reads with MiXCR, one entry per CDR3 protein. Counted here are under 300,000 distinct CDR3 sequences, around 9.3% occurring once; the ten biggest clones make up over 2%. Time point described: pre-sensitization, week 0. The sample's treatment: therapeutic diphenylcyclopropenone sensitization with weekly scalp DPC. Sequenced material: whole blood, taken in connection with sensitization to the hapten diphenylcyclopropenone (DPC). The receptor source for this set is a woman in her thirties or forties with alopecia areata. Some clones in this sample may be carry-over from other donors' samples.

The chain carries TRBV7-9 and TRBJ2-1, with no clear D. V lost 5 bases to trimming and J lost 16 bases, with 6 bases between them. Per germline, CDR1 SEHNR and CDR2 FQNEAQ (reference sequence). The CDR3 extends over 8 amino acids. In nucleotides, the CDR3 is TGTGCCAGCAGCCCAGCTTTCTTC. Translated, it gives CASSPAFF.

The sample holds a few counts of this clonotype. The chain links TRBV20-1 to TRBJ2-3; TRBD2 agrees at 8 bases. Germline-derived CDR1 and CDR2 are DFQATT and SNEGSKA (reference sequence). The CDR3 runs to 14 residues. V was clipped by 0 bases and J by 4 bases; unmatched bases: 3. The DNA for the CDR3 is TGCAGTGCTAGAGATCCACTAGCGGCAGATACGCAGTATTTT. Its translation: CSARDPLAADTQYF.

The chain is built from TRBV24-1 and TRBJ2-2, with 8 bases lining up with TRBD2. This CDR3 has 17 amino acids. After removal of 4 bases from V and 5 bases from J, the junction contained 11 bases not matched to a gene. From germline, CDR1 is KGHDR and CDR2 SFDVKD. In nucleotides, the CDR3 is TGTGCCACCAGTGAGCATACAGGAGGACTAGCAACCGGGGAGCTGTTTTTT. This encodes CATSEHTGGLATGELFF.

This clonotype was counted only a few times. The J gene is TRBJ1-5, the V gene TRBV20-1; the match to TRBD1 covers 7 bases. Losses at the gene ends were 5 bases for V and 6 bases for J; bases not matched to a gene: 10. This CDR3 is built from 14 residues. Per the germline V gene, CDR1 is DFQATT and CDR2 is SNEGSKA (reference sequence). The DNA of the CDR3 is TGCAGTGCTCAAATGACAGGGTGGTTTCAGCCCCAGCATTTT. This translates into CSAQMTGWFQPQHF.

This clonotype was seen ten or more times. The chain combines TRBV5-4 with TRBJ2-1, with D maybe TRBD1 (6 bases). The CDR3 extends over 13 amino acids. V was cut by 2 bases and J by 6 bases, with 9 bases left in between. Germline CDR1 and CDR2: SGHNT and YYREEE (reference sequence). The CDR3 DNA follows: TGTGCCAGCAGCTTACAGGGTACCAATGAGCAGTTCTTC. It specifies CASSLQGTNEQFF.

This clonotype has a handful of counts. This chain links TRBV4-3 with TRBJ2-1; D is possibly TRBD1 or TRBD2 (5 bases each). Germline CDR1 and CDR2: LGHNA and YSLEER. Trimming took 1 base from V and 15 from J, leaving 22 bases between them. The CDR3 contains 15 residues. The CDR3 is CASSQGTDPGPDLFF. The CDR3 DNA reads as TGCGCCAGCAGCCAAGGGACCGACCCGGGACCGGATCTGTTCTTC.

This clonotype has more than one count but fewer than ten. This chain joins TRBV10-3 and TRBJ2-2, with TRBD1 as a possible D gene (6 bases). Germline assignment: CDR1 ENHRY and CDR2 SYGVKD. The V end was cut by 6 bases, the J end by 1 base, with 9 bases between. The CDR3 spans 14 residues. The CDR3 DNA reads as TGTGCCATCAGGCCGGGACAGAACACCGGGGAGCTGTTTTTT. It encodes CAIRPGQNTGELFF.

This clonotype was picked up a small number of times. The chain is built from TRBV27 and TRBJ2-2; D possibly corresponds to TRBD1 (5 bases). Trimming stripped 2 bases from V and 5 bases from J, with 15 bases between. CDR3 size: 16 residues. Germline CDR1 MNHEY, CDR2 SMNVEV (reference sequence). This CDR3 reads CASSLAGWFSTGELFF. CDR3 sequence (DNA): TGTGCCAGCAGTTTAGCAGGGTGGTTTAGTACCGGGGAGCTGTTTTTT.

The rearrangement uses TRBV9 and TRBJ2-5, with D maybe TRBD2 (5 bases). The CDR3 contains 15 residues. CDR1 and CDR2 from the germline V gene are SGDLS and YYNGEE. Trimming left V 3 bases short and J 1 base short, with 13 bases between. The CDR3 region has the DNA TGTGCCAGCAGCGCTCAAAGAGGGTCCCAAGAGACCCAGTACTTC. This sequence encodes CASSAQRGSQETQYF.

This clonotype was found a few times. This sequence joins TRBV6-1 and TRBJ1-2, with D maybe TRBD1 (5 bases). CDR1 and CDR2 from the germline V gene are MNHNS and SASEGT. The CDR3 contains 13 residues. V lost 0 bases and J lost 6, with 8 bases in between. DNA of the CDR3: TGTGCCAGCAGTGAAGCAGGGGAAGATGGCTACACCTTC. Its translation is CASSEAGEDGYTF.

In this sample, this clonotype turned up once. The chain joins TRBV4-1 to TRBJ2-1; TRBD2 is a possible D gene (6 bases). The CDR3 contains 18 residues. With 0 bases removed from V and 0 bases from J, the gap between germline ends came to 15 bases. The germline V gene has CDR1 MGHRA and CDR2 YSYEKL. This CDR3 is CASSQDRERRSSYNEQFF. CDR3 bases: TGCGCCAGCAGCCAAGATCGGGAGCGACGTAGCTCCTACAATGAGCAGTTCTTC.

This clonotype was seen only a few times. This chain links TRBV24-1 with TRBJ2-3, with TRBD2 matching over 8 bases. The CDR3 is made up of 15 amino acids. The trim removed 5 bases at V and 1 base at J, leaving 4 bases unmatched. Germline values: CDR1 KGHDR, CDR2 SFDVKD. CDR3 sequence (DNA): TGTGCCACCAGTGGAGCGGGAGAGGGCACAGATACGCAGTATTTT. Amino acids: CATSGAGEGTDTQYF.

The sample holds many counts of this clonotype. J is TRBJ2-1 and V is TRBV20-1, with D possibly matching TRBD1 (6 bases). Between the trimmed V and J ends, which lost 3 bases and 4 bases, there was a span of 19 bases. CDR1 and CDR2 from the germline V gene are DFQATT and SNEGSKA (reference sequence). The CDR3 covers 16 residues. CDR3: CSARPGTPIRYNEQFF. The CDR3 DNA is TGCAGTGCTAGGCCCGGGACACCGATAAGATACAATGAGCAGTTCTTC.